This T cell receptor beta chain was observed in a study of T cells in Graves' hyperthyroidism and ophthalmopathy. V lost 5 bases to trimming and J lost 2 bases; unmatched junction nucleotides: 7. The CDR3 spans 15 residues. Germline V CDR1 and CDR2: SGHVS, FNYEAQ. Pregnant or lactating patients were excluded, as were those with uncontrolled infection or other autoimmune disease. This clonotype was counted many times. There were TCR beta CDR3 regions amplified from RNA transcripts. Primed by the HTBI set, a first-round RT-PCR was run on the TCR CDR3. TCRdb reprocessed the multiplex PCR reads via MiXCR and lists one record per CDR3 protein. This sample yields hundreds of thousands of distinct CDR3 sequences, of which around a fifth are seen a single time; approximately 49% belongs to the top ten.

This rearrangement joins TRBV7-6 to TRBJ2-5; 8 nucleotides align to TRBD1. This receptor was obtained from an older woman with Graves' ophthalmopathy. Sequenced material: blood. CDR3 amino acids: CASSITGGAQETQYF. The DNA for the CDR3 is TGTGCCAGCAGCATCACAGGGGGTGCGCAAGAGACCCAGTACTTC.